The 27 T cell receptor beta chains given below trace back to one sample, sequenced in a study of shared clonotypes between healthy human individuals. TCRdb's table, derived via immunoSEQ multiplex PCR, lists solely in-frame clones and lacks some. Seen here are about 2.1 million clones, 90% to 95% observed once, and the top ten hold approximately 1.6%. Naive CD8 cells were CD45RO-negative, positively selected for CCR7, excluding terminally differentiated effector memory CD45RA+ cells. Input material: naive CD8+ T cells from PBMCs. The receptors were gathered from a man aged 18 to 30 in good health. Some clones in this sample may be carry-over from other donors' samples.

A single count supports this clone. The rearrangement uses TRBV7-3 and TRBJ2-3; 8 bases align to TRBD2. This CDR3 contains 15 residues. V was clipped by 5 bases and J by 0 bases; unmatched bases: 4. CDR1 is SGHTA and CDR2 is FQGTGA in the germline V gene. The CDR3 DNA follows: TGTGCCAGCAGCCCACTAGCGGCAAGCACAGATACGCAGTATTTT. It codes for CASSPLAASTDTQYF.

V and J are TRBV2 and TRBJ1-1, with TRBD1 matching 8 bases. CDR3 length: 13 residues. The ends lost 6 bases at V and 3 bases at J; junction bases unmatched: 3. CDR1 is SNHLY, CDR2 FYNNEI, per germline. The CDR3 DNA is TGTGCCAGCAGCCGGACAGGGTACACTGAAGCTTTCTTT. This gives the protein CASSRTGYTEAFF.

Concerning this clone: Other nucleotide sequences from this sample produce the same CDR3. V gene TRBV5-6 combines with J gene TRBJ1-2; D possibly corresponds to TRBD1 (6 bases). Germline V gives CDR1 SGHDT, CDR2 YYEEEE. Trimming took off 0 bases at V and 5 bases at J, with 11 bases between the two ends. This CDR3 comprises 14 residues. CDR3 DNA sequence: TGTGCCAGCAGCTTGGGCGGCCAGGGGTATGGCTACACCTTC. Its translation: CASSLGGQGYGYTF.

The CDR3 region has the DNA TGTGCCAGCAGCTCTATACAGGGCGCGGGGCTCGGCTACACCTTC. It specifies CASSSIQGAGLGYTF. V usage is TRBV5-8 and J usage is TRBJ1-2, with D perhaps TRBD1 (6 bases). V was pared by 3 bases and J by 8 bases, with 20 bases between. CDR1 and CDR2 from the germline V gene are SGHTS and YDEGEE. The CDR3 has 15 residues.

A note on this clone: Other DNA variants within this sample encode the same CDR3. This chain joins TRBV9 and TRBJ2-1; maybe TRBD2 (6 bases). Trimming shortened V by 4 bases and J by 2 bases, and 10 bases separated the two germline ends. CDR3 length: 14 residues. CDR1 SGDLS and CDR2 YYNGEE come from the germline V gene. DNA of the CDR3: TGTGCCAGCAGCCCCCGGGGGACCTACAATGAGCAGTTCTTC. This translates into CASSPRGTYNEQFF.

The chain uses TRBV28 and TRBJ2-7; D gene unclear. The germline V and J ends were trimmed by 6 bases and 6 bases, with 18 bases remaining between them. The CDR3 extends over 14 amino acids. Germline V gene lookup returns CDR1 MDHEN and CDR2 SYDVKM. The chain's CDR3 is CASSSEVFLREQYF. The CDR3 DNA is TGTGCCAGCAGCTCTGAGGTTTTCCTACGCGAGCAGTACTTC.

This chain links TRBV5-1 with TRBJ2-5; 12 bases map to TRBD2. The CDR3 totals 18 residues. The germline V gene has CDR1 SGHRS and CDR2 YFSETQ. The V gene end was trimmed by 5 bases and the J gene end by 1 base; junction bases not matched to a gene: 12. CDR3 protein: CASRPTSGRRELQETQYF. CDR3 DNA: TGCGCCAGCAGACCTACTAGCGGGAGGCGTGAGCTCCAAGAGACCCAGTACTTC.

The chain links TRBV6-5 to TRBJ1-2, with TRBD1 matching 7 bases. V dropped 9 bases and J dropped 3; count of bases not matched to a gene: 4. This CDR3 comprises 12 residues. Germline V lookup: CDR1 MNHEY, CDR2 SVGAGI. The CDR3 region is CASGDSYYGYTF. The DNA for the CDR3 is TGTGCCAGTGGGGACAGTTACTATGGCTACACCTTC.

This chain joins TRBV28 and TRBJ2-5; D could derive from TRBD1 or TRBD2 (5 bases each). This CDR3 region has 16 residues. The germline V gene has CDR1 MDHEN and CDR2 SYDVKM. V lost 8 bases and J 4 bases, leaving 23 bases between the germline ends. The CDR3 protein is CASRDPGPRTRETQYF. CDR3 coding DNA: TGTGCCAGCCGGGATCCGGGACCACGAACCCGAGAGACCCAGTACTTC.

The chain employs TRBV28 and TRBJ2-7; a weak D match, TRBD1 (6 bases). This CDR3 is built from 14 residues. V was shortened by 3 bases and J by 3 bases, with 12 bases between the two germline ends. Germline CDR1 MDHEN, CDR2 SYDVKM. In DNA, the CDR3 is TGTGCCAGCAGTTTGGGAACACAGGGCTACGAGCAGTACTTC. Amino acid sequence: CASSLGTQGYEQYF.

The J gene is TRBJ1-2, the V gene TRBV7-9; 7 positions agree with TRBD1. V trimming: 5 bases; J trimming: 6 bases; junction bases outside the gene matches: 18. This CDR3 has 17 residues. Germline V gene data show CDR1 as SEHNR and CDR2 as FQNEAQ (reference sequence). The CDR3 DNA follows: TGTGCCAGCAGCCAGCATGGGCTGAAGGGGGCGAGGGATGGCTACACCTTC. It is translated as CASSQHGLKGARDGYTF.

The chain couples TRBV4-1 to TRBJ2-7; D gene unclear. Trimming took off 2 bases at V and 5 bases at J, with 13 bases between the two ends. The CDR3 loop spans 14 amino acids. Germline V gives CDR1 MGHRA, CDR2 YSYEKL. As DNA, the CDR3 is TGCGCCAGCAGCCAAACCCTTTCTAGGAACGAGCAGTACTTC. Its protein is CASSQTLSRNEQYF.

The chain carries TRBV7-9 and TRBJ2-3; 9 positions agree with TRBD1. Germline lookup yields CDR1 SEHNR and CDR2 FQNEAQ (reference sequence). CDR3 length: 19 amino acids. V shed 5 bases, J shed 2 bases, and the junction held 17 bases outside the gene matches. The chain's CDR3 is CASSPIEYTGGQATDTQYF. As DNA, the CDR3 is TGTGCCAGCAGCCCCATAGAGTACACAGGGGGCCAGGCCACAGATACGCAGTATTTT.

The chain couples TRBV4-1 to TRBJ2-3; 14 nucleotides agree with TRBD2. The CDR3 runs to 21 residues. From germline, CDR1 is MGHRA and CDR2 YSYEKL. J gave up 6 bases and V 4 bases, and 21 bases lay outside the gene matches. CDR3 DNA sequence: TGCGCCAGCAGCCCAGTGGCCGGGACTAGCGGGAGAGGGGGGTTAGTGGATACGCAGTATTTT. Its translation is CASSPVAGTSGRGGLVDTQYF.

J is TRBJ1-2 and V is TRBV27; the D is unclear. V lost 6 bases to trimming and J lost 8 bases, with 10 bases between them. Germline V gene data show CDR1 as MNHEY and CDR2 as SMNVEV (reference sequence). There are 11 residues in the CDR3. In DNA, the CDR3 is TGTGCCAGCAGCGGAGATGGGGGCTACACCTTC. Translating it yields CASSGDGGYTF.

V and J are TRBV28 and TRBJ2-5; TRBD2 agrees at 8 bases. J was trimmed by 5 bases and V by 11 bases; bases with no gene match: 10. The CDR3 spans 13 residues. Germline CDR1 reads MDHEN; CDR2 reads SYDVKM. The CDR3: CASSGGFKETQYF. CDR3 nucleotide sequence: TGTGCCTCGTCGGGGGGGTTTAAGGAGACCCAGTACTTC.

V and J are TRBV9 and TRBJ2-1; the match to TRBD2 covers 8 bases. This CDR3 comprises 15 residues. With V trimmed by 3 bases and J by 6 bases, 8 bases remained unmatched. The germline V gene encodes CDR1 SGDLS and CDR2 YYNGEE. The CDR3 DNA is TGTGCCAGCAGCGACCGTCGGGAGGGGGGCAATGAGCAGTTCTTC. Translated, it gives CASSDRREGGNEQFF.

This clone was counted between two and nine times. The CDR3 DNA follows: TGTGCCAGTATCCTTGGGCGGGGCAACACTGAAGCTTTCTTT. It encodes CASILGRGNTEAFF. V and J are TRBV19 and TRBJ1-1, with D tentatively TRBD1 (5 bases). V was shortened by 7 bases and J by 2 bases, with 14 bases between the two germline ends. The germline CDR1 and CDR2 sequences are LNHDA and SQIVND (reference sequence). The CDR3 contains 14 residues.

The V gene is TRBV6-5, the J gene TRBJ1-1; TRBD1 is a possible D gene (5 bases). Trimming removed 5 bases from V and 4 bases from J, with 14 bases in between. The CDR3 is 14 residues long. CDR1 and CDR2 (germline): MNHEY, SVGAGI. In DNA, the CDR3 is TGTGCCAGCAGTGGGGACGTCCCCAGCACTGAAGCTTTCTTT. Its translation is CASSGDVPSTEAFF.

This clone showed up just once. The V gene is TRBV6-5, the J gene TRBJ2-7; D may be TRBD2 (5 bases). Germline loops: CDR1 MNHEY, CDR2 SVGAGI. The CDR3 covers 12 residues. Trimming removed 11 bases from V and 5 bases from J, with 16 bases in between. CDR3 DNA sequence: TGTGCCTTGCCGGGAATGGAAGACGAGCAGTACTTC. It is translated as CALPGMEDEQYF.

The chain couples TRBV27 to TRBJ2-2; TRBD1 matches 7 bases. V dropped 1 base and J dropped 7; count of bases not matched to a gene: 12. Germline assignment: CDR1 MNHEY and CDR2 SMNVEV (reference sequence). The CDR3 contains 17 residues. CDR3 coding DNA: TGTGCCAGCAGTTTATTGACGCTGACAGGGAAGGGCGGGGAGCTGTTTTTT. Translated: CASSLLTLTGKGGELFF.

The CDR3 DNA is TGTGCCAGCAGCCATTCCGGGACTAGCGGGATTGAGGAGACCCAGTACTTC. Protein: CASSHSGTSGIEETQYF. V usage is TRBV11-2 and J usage is TRBJ2-5, with 13 bases that match TRBD2. With 5 bases clipped from V and 5 bases from J, the junction kept 11 bases outside the gene matches. The V gene's germline CDR1 is SGHAT and CDR2 FQNNGV. The CDR3 totals 17 residues.

CDR3 sequence reads: CASRPGTGGDGYTF. The CDR3 DNA is TGTGCCAGCAGGCCTGGGACAGGGGGCGACGGCTACACCTTC. The chain has TRBV5-4 and TRBJ1-2; TRBD1 aligns across 12 bases. The germline V gene has CDR1 SGHNT and CDR2 YYREEE (reference sequence). The CDR3 loop spans 14 amino acids. Germline trimming cut 5 bases from V and 8 bases from J; bases unmatched to any gene: 7.

V and J are TRBV15 and TRBJ2-1; D may match TRBD1 or TRBD2 (6 bases each). V was trimmed by 4 bases and J by 10 bases, leaving 23 bases between them. CDR1 is LNHNV and CDR2 is YYDKDF in the germline V gene (reference sequence). CDR3 size: 16 residues. CDR3 DNA: TGTGCCACCAGCACTCCGGAGGGCCGGAGAACAGGGGAGCAGTTCTTC. Translated: CATSTPEGRRTGEQFF.

The gene calls are TRBV9 and TRBJ2-1; D gene unclear. The CDR3 is 15 amino acids. With 3 bases removed from V and 9 bases from J, the gap between germline ends came to 19 bases. Germline CDR1 is SGDLS and CDR2 is YYNGEE. The DNA of the CDR3 is TGTGCCAGCAGCGAGTTGGATCCAGTAGGTACTGAGCAGTTCTTC. Translation gives CASSELDPVGTEQFF.

The rearrangement links TRBV27 to TRBJ2-7, with 9 positions matching TRBD2. Germline V gives CDR1 MNHEY, CDR2 SMNVEV (reference sequence). Trimming at V came to 4 bases and at J to 4 bases, leaving 11 bases not matched to a gene. The CDR3 extends over 16 amino acids. The CDR3 here is CASSSLAGGPTYEQYF. The CDR3 region has the DNA TGTGCCAGCAGTTCGCTCGCGGGAGGGCCTACGTACGAGCAGTACTTC.

Regarding this clone: Distinct nucleotide sequences in the sample also encode this CDR3. The J gene is TRBJ2-7, the V gene TRBV28, with D perhaps matching TRBD2 (5 bases). CDR1 and CDR2 (germline): MDHEN, SYDVKM. The CDR3 is made up of 12 amino acids. V was cut by 2 bases and J by 3 bases, with 5 bases left in between. For the CDR3, the DNA is TGTGCCAGCAGTTTAGGGAGCTACGAGCAGTACTTC. It specifies CASSLGSYEQYF. Looking up the rest from reference TRBV28 and TRBJ2-7 gives the full variable domain: DVKVTQSSRYLVKRTGEKVFLECVQDMDHENMFWYRQDPGLGLRLIYFSYDVKMKEKGDIPEGYSVSREKKERFSLILESASTNQTSMYLCASSLGSYEQYFGPGTRLTVT.